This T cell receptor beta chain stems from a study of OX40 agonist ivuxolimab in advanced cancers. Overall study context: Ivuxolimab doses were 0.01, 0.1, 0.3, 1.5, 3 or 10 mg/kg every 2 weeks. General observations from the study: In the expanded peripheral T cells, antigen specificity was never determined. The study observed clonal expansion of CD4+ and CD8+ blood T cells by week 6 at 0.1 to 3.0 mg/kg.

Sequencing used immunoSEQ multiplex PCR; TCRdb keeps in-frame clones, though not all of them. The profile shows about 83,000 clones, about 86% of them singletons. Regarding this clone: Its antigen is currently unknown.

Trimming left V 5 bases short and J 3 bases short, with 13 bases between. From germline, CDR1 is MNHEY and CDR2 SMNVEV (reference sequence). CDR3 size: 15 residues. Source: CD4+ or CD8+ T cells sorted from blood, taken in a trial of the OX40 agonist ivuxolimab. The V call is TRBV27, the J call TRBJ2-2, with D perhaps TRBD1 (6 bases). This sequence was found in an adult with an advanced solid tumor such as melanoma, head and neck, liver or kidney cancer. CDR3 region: CASSVRGSDTGELFF. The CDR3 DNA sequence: TGTGCCAGCAGTGTAAGGGGGTCGGACACCGGGGAGCTGTTTTTT.